Listed below are T cell receptor beta chains from one sample, sequenced in a study of T cells after yellow fever vaccination. TCRdb called the 5' RACE reads again in MiXCR, with one record for every CDR3 protein. The sample shows roughly 340,000 distinct CDR3 sequences, about 9.5% of them seen only once. The sample consisted of PBMCs, taken on the day of the first yellow fever vaccination. The receptor set was obtained from a man aged 18 to 29 who received the YFV17D yellow fever vaccine. Each CDR3 is given with its conserved first and last residue. Each record gives: CDR3 protein, CDR3 DNA, V gene, CDR3 length, clone size, J gene, D gene. The D gene is left open where the match is weak. Not all rows give a size; the values are once, few, many and, for expanded clones, a class.

cdr3_aa: CATSDFDRFYEQYF
cdr3_nt: TGTGCCACCAGTGATTTCGACAGGTTCTACGAGCAGTACTTC
v_call: TRBV24-1
cdr3_length: 14
clone_size: many
j_call: TRBJ2-7
d_call: NA

cdr3_aa: CASRSGRRGIATNEKLFF
cdr3_nt: TGTGCCAGCAGATCAGGGAGGAGGGGTATTGCAACTAATGAAAAACTGTTTTTT
v_call: TRBV27
cdr3_length: 18
clone_size: few
j_call: TRBJ1-4
d_call: NA

cdr3_aa: CASSQDARYEQYF
cdr3_nt: TGCGCCAGCAGCCAAGACGCCCGCTACGAGCAGTACTTC
v_call: TRBV4-3
cdr3_length: 13
clone_size: many
j_call: TRBJ2-7
d_call: NA

cdr3_aa: CAIGPGTAGTDTQYF
cdr3_nt: TGTGCCATCGGCCCCGGGACCGCAGGCACAGATACGCAGTATTTT
v_call: TRBV4-2
cdr3_length: 15
clone_size: NA
j_call: TRBJ2-3
d_call: NA

cdr3_aa: CASSSGTPRGGAQYF
cdr3_nt: TGTGCCAGTAGTAGTGGGACCCCCCGTGGTGGGGCCCAGTACTTC
v_call: TRBV19
cdr3_length: 15
clone_size: NA
j_call: TRBJ2-5
d_call: NA

cdr3_aa: CASRLDTRTDTQYF
cdr3_nt: TGTGCTAGCCGCCTCGACACCCGCACAGATACGCAGTATTTT
v_call: TRBV12-5
cdr3_length: 14
clone_size: NA
j_call: TRBJ2-3
d_call: NA

cdr3_aa: CASSQGSDTQYF
cdr3_nt: TGTGCCAGCAGCCAAGGCTCAGATACGCAGTATTTT
v_call: TRBV3-1
cdr3_length: 12
clone_size: few
j_call: TRBJ2-3
d_call: NA

cdr3_aa: CASSQGVGSGAGGYTF
cdr3_nt: TGCGCCAGCAGCCAAGGGGTCGGGTCGGGAGCCGGTGGCTACACCTTC
v_call: TRBV4-1
cdr3_length: 16
clone_size: NA
j_call: TRBJ1-2
d_call: NA

cdr3_aa: CASSSTRTSGGPKGETQYF
cdr3_nt: TGTGCCAGCAGCTCTACTCGGACTAGCGGGGGGCCTAAGGGGGAGACCCAGTACTTC
v_call: TRBV11-2
cdr3_length: 19
clone_size: few
j_call: TRBJ2-5
d_call: TRBD2

cdr3_aa: CASSQHPGKMNTEAFF
cdr3_nt: TGTGCCAGCAGCCAACACCCAGGGAAAATGAACACTGAAGCTTTCTTT
v_call: TRBV14
cdr3_length: 16
clone_size: NA
j_call: TRBJ1-1
d_call: NA

cdr3_aa: CASSPWPPGSSKNIQYF
cdr3_nt: TGTGCCAGCTCACCCTGGCCCCCTGGCTCCTCCAAAAACATTCAGTACTTC
v_call: TRBV18
cdr3_length: 17
clone_size: many
j_call: TRBJ2-4
d_call: NA

cdr3_aa: CASSLASGGGYEQFF
cdr3_nt: TGTGCCAGCAGCTTAGCTAGCGGGGGGGGATATGAGCAGTTCTTC
v_call: TRBV7-2
cdr3_length: 15
clone_size: many
j_call: TRBJ2-1
d_call: TRBD2

cdr3_aa: CATTPRDRFQETQYF
cdr3_nt: TGTGCCACCACCCCCCGGGACAGGTTCCAAGAGACCCAGTACTTC
v_call: TRBV15
cdr3_length: 15
clone_size: few
j_call: TRBJ2-5
d_call: TRBD1

cdr3_aa: CASSNQGVGNTEAFF
cdr3_nt: TGCGCCAGCAGCAACCAGGGGGTAGGGAACACTGAAGCTTTCTTT
v_call: TRBV5-1
cdr3_length: 15
clone_size: NA
j_call: TRBJ1-1
d_call: TRBD1

cdr3_aa: CASSLVYNQPQHF
cdr3_nt: TGTGCCAGCAGCTTGGTGTATAATCAGCCCCAGCATTTT
v_call: TRBV5-5
cdr3_length: 13
clone_size: few
j_call: TRBJ1-5
d_call: NA

cdr3_aa: CASSQDQLSQYF
cdr3_nt: TGTGCCAGCAGCCAAGATCAGCTCTCACAGTACTTC
v_call: TRBV3-1
cdr3_length: 12
clone_size: NA
j_call: TRBJ2-4
d_call: NA

cdr3_aa: CASSSGTNNEQFF
cdr3_nt: TGTGCCAGCTCCTCGGGGACGAACAATGAGCAGTTCTTC
v_call: TRBV3-1
cdr3_length: 13
clone_size: NA
j_call: TRBJ2-1
d_call: NA

cdr3_aa: CSARHRGNTEAFF
cdr3_nt: TGCAGTGCTCGCCACAGGGGGAACACTGAAGCTTTCTTT
v_call: TRBV20-1
cdr3_length: 13
clone_size: few
j_call: TRBJ1-1
d_call: TRBD1

cdr3_aa: CASSFGAGVTEAFF
cdr3_nt: TGCGCCAGCAGCTTTGGGGCGGGGGTCACTGAAGCTTTCTTT
v_call: TRBV5-1
cdr3_length: 14
clone_size: few
j_call: TRBJ1-1
d_call: NA

cdr3_aa: CASSLSRVTEAFF
cdr3_nt: TGTGCCAGTAGTCTGAGTAGAGTCACTGAAGCTTTCTTT
v_call: TRBV19
cdr3_length: 13
clone_size: few
j_call: TRBJ1-1
d_call: NA

cdr3_aa: CASSQDLSVGSDTQYF
cdr3_nt: TGCGCCAGCAGCCAAGATCTATCCGTTGGGAGTGATACGCAGTATTTT
v_call: TRBV4-3
cdr3_length: 16
clone_size: many
j_call: TRBJ2-3
d_call: NA

cdr3_aa: CAWSRPGTGYFNYGYTF
cdr3_nt: TGTGCCTGGAGTCGTCCCGGGACAGGATACTTCAACTATGGCTACACCTTC
v_call: TRBV30
cdr3_length: 17
clone_size: few
j_call: TRBJ1-2
d_call: TRBD1

cdr3_aa: CASSLEAQGNQPQHF
cdr3_nt: TGTGCCAGCAGCTTAGAGGCCCAGGGGAACCAGCCCCAGCATTTT
v_call: TRBV7-2
cdr3_length: 15
clone_size: few
j_call: TRBJ1-5
d_call: NA

cdr3_aa: CASSRNSGTVGPYNEQFF
cdr3_nt: TGTGCCAGCAGCCGAAACTCCGGGACGGTTGGCCCCTACAATGAGCAGTTCTTC
v_call: TRBV14
cdr3_length: 18
clone_size: few
j_call: TRBJ2-1
d_call: NA

cdr3_aa: CASSWVGRGHNEQFF
cdr3_nt: TGTGCCAGTAGTTGGGTTGGGAGAGGGCACAATGAGCAGTTCTTC
v_call: TRBV19
cdr3_length: 15
clone_size: many
j_call: TRBJ2-1
d_call: NA

cdr3_aa: CASSPDRVGFGYTF
cdr3_nt: TGTGCCAGCAGTCCGGACAGGGTAGGGTTTGGCTACACCTTC
v_call: TRBV6-1
cdr3_length: 14
clone_size: NA
j_call: TRBJ1-2
d_call: TRBD1

cdr3_aa: CASSPGQGDQPQHF
cdr3_nt: TGTGCCAGCAGCCCCGGACAGGGAGACCAGCCCCAGCATTTT
v_call: TRBV28
cdr3_length: 14
clone_size: many
j_call: TRBJ1-5
d_call: TRBD1

cdr3_aa: CASSESRGQYRTDTQYF
cdr3_nt: TGCGCCAGCAGTGAATCGAGGGGGCAGTATCGTACAGATACGCAGTATTTT
v_call: TRBV10-1
cdr3_length: 17
clone_size: many
j_call: TRBJ2-3
d_call: TRBD1

cdr3_aa: CASSIGQATYEQYF
cdr3_nt: TGTGCCAGTAGTATTGGGCAGGCCACCTACGAGCAGTACTTC
v_call: TRBV19
cdr3_length: 14
clone_size: few
j_call: TRBJ2-7
d_call: NA

cdr3_aa: CSARDETLAKNIQYF
cdr3_nt: TGCAGTGCTAGAGATGAAACCCTAGCCAAAAACATTCAGTACTTC
v_call: TRBV20-1
cdr3_length: 15
clone_size: few
j_call: TRBJ2-4
d_call: NA

cdr3_aa: CSARDLDASSYNEQFF
cdr3_nt: TGCAGTGCTAGGGACTTGGACGCCAGCTCCTACAATGAGCAGTTCTTC
v_call: TRBV20-1
cdr3_length: 16
clone_size: once
j_call: TRBJ2-1
d_call: NA

cdr3_aa: CASSLVGTSGSDTQYF
cdr3_nt: TGCGCCAGCAGCTTGGTCGGGACTAGCGGTTCAGATACGCAGTATTTT
v_call: TRBV5-1
cdr3_length: 16
clone_size: many
j_call: TRBJ2-3
d_call: TRBD2

cdr3_aa: CASSLEGSTETQYF
cdr3_nt: TGTGCCAGCAGTTTAGAGGGTAGCACGGAGACCCAGTACTTC
v_call: TRBV12-3/TRBV12-4
cdr3_length: 14
clone_size: NA
j_call: TRBJ2-5
d_call: NA